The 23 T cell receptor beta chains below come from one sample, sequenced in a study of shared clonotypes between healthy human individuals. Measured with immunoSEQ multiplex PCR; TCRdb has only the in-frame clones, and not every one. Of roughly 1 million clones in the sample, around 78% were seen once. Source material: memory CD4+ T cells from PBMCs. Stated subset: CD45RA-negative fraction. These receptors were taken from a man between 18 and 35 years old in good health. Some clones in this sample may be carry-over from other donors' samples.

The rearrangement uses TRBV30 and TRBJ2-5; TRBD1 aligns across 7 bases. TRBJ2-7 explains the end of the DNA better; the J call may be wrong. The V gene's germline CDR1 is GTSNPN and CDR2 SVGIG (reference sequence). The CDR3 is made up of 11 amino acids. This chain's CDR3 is CAWKTGVEQYF. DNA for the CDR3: TGTGCCTGGAAAACAGGGGTCGAGCAGTACTTC.

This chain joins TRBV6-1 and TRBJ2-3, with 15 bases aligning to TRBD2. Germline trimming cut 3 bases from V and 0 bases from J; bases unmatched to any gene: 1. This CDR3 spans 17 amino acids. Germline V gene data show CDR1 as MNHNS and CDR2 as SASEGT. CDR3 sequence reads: CASSEGLAGGSTDTQYF. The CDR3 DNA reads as TGTGCCAGCAGTGAGGGACTAGCGGGAGGTAGCACAGATACGCAGTATTTT.

The CDR3 spells CASSPTVWSPDTQYF. The DNA of the CDR3 is TGCGCCAGCAGCCCCACGGTTTGGTCCCCAGATACGCAGTATTTT. The gene calls are TRBV5-1 and TRBJ2-3; no clear D gene. The germline gives CDR1 SGHRS, CDR2 YFSETQ. The V end lost 4 bases, the J end lost 4 bases, and 16 bases lay between the germline ends. The CDR3 length is 15 residues.

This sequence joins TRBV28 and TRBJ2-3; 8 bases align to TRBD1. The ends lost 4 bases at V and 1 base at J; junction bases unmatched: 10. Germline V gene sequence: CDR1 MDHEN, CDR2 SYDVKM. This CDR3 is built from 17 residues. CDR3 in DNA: TGTGCCAGCAGTTCCTTCCTAAGACAGGGGCGCACAGATACGCAGTATTTT. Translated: CASSSFLRQGRTDTQYF.

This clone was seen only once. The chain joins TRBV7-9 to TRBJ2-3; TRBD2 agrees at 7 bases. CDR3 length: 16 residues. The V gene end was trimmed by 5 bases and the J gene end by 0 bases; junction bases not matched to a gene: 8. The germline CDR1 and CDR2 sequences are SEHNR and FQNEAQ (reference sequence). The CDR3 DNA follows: TGTGCCAGCAGCATTTTTAGCGGGTTTAGCACAGATACGCAGTATTTT. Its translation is CASSIFSGFSTDTQYF.

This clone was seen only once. Written as DNA, the CDR3 is TGTGCCAGCAGACAGACAGGCGATGCGCCCCAGCATTTT. Protein sequence: CASRQTGDAPQHF. The chain has TRBV7-6 and TRBJ1-5; the D gene is possibly TRBD1 (6 bases). CDR1 is SGHVS and CDR2 is FNYEAQ in the germline V gene. The CDR3 spans 13 residues. The V end was cut by 6 bases, the J end by 9 bases, with 15 bases between.

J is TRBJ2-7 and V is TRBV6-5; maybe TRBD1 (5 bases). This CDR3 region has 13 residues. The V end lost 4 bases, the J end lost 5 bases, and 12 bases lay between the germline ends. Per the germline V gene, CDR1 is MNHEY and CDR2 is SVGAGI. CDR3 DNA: TGTGCCAGCAGTTCCGCAGGGCGCGACGAGCAGTACTTC. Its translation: CASSSAGRDEQYF.

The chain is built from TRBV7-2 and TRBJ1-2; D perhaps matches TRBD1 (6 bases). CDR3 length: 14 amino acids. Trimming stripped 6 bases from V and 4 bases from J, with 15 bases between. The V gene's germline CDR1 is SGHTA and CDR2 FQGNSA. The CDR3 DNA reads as TGTGCCAGCAGGTCCATCGGACAGCCCTATGGCTACACCTTC. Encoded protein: CASRSIGQPYGYTF. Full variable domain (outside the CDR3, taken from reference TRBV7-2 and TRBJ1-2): GAGVSQSPSNKVTEKGKDVELRCDPISGHTALYWYRQSLGQGLEFLIYFQGNSAPDKSGLPSDRFSAERTGGSVSTLTIQRTQQEDSAVYLCASRSIGQPYGYTFGSGTRLTVV.

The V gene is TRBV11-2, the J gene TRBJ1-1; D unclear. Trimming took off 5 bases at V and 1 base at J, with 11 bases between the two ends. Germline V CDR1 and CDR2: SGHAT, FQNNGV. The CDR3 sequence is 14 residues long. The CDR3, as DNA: TGTGCCAGCAGCCCCGGCCCGTGGAACACTGAAGCTTTCTTT. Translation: CASSPGPWNTEAFF.

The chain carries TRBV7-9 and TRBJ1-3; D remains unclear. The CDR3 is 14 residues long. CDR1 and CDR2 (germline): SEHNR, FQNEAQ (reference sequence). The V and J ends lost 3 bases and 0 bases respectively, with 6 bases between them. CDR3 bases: TGTGCCAGCAGCTTTACAGTCTCTGGAAACACCATATATTTT. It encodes CASSFTVSGNTIYF.

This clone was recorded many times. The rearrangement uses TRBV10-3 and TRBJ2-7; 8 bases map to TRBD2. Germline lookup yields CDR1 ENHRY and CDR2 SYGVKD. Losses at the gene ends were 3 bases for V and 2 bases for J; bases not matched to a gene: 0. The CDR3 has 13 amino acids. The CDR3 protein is CAISEAGAYEQYF. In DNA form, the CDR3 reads TGTGCCATCAGTGAAGCGGGAGCCTACGAGCAGTACTTC.

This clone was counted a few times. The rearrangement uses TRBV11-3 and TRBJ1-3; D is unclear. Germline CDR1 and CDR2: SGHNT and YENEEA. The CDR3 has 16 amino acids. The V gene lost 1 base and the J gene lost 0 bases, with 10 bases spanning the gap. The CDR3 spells CASSLVTSGSGNTIYF. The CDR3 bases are TGTGCCAGCAGCTTAGTTACCTCCGGCTCTGGAAACACCATATATTTT.

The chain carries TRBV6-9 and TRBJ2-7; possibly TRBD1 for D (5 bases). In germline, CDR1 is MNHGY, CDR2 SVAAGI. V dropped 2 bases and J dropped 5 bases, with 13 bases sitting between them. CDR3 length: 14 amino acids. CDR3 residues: CASSYKGVVHEQYF. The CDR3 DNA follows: TGTGCCAGCAGTTATAAAGGGGTGGTCCACGAGCAGTACTTC.

The CDR3 region is CSVDRVLNTEAFF. Written as DNA, the CDR3 is TGCAGCGTTGATAGGGTTTTGAACACTGAAGCTTTCTTT. The rearrangement joins TRBV29-1 to TRBJ1-1; no definite D call. This CDR3 has 13 amino acids. Germline assignment: CDR1 SQVTM and CDR2 ANQGSEA. V lost 3 bases and J lost 0, with 8 bases in between.

DNA of the CDR3: TGTGCCAGCAGTTGGGCCCCCGGGGGGTACGGACAGCCCCAGCATTTT. Residues: CASSWAPGGYGQPQHF. V and J are TRBV28 and TRBJ1-5, with D possibly being TRBD1 (5 bases). Germline loops: CDR1 MDHEN, CDR2 SYDVKM. The CDR3 runs to 16 residues. Between the trimmed V and J ends, which lost 4 bases and 7 bases, there was a span of 20 bases.

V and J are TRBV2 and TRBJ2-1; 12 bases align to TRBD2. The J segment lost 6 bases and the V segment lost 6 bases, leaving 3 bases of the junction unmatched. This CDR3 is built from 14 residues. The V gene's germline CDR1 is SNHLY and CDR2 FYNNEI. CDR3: CASSLTSGSNEQFF. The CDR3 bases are TGTGCCAGCAGCCTGACTAGCGGGAGCAATGAGCAGTTCTTC. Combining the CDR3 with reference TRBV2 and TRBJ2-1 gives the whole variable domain EPEVTQTPSHQVTQMGQEVILRCVPISNHLYFYWYRQILGQKVEFLVSFYNNEISEKSEIFDDQFSVERPDGSNFTLKIRSTKLEDSAMYFCASSLTSGSNEQFFGPGTRLTVL.

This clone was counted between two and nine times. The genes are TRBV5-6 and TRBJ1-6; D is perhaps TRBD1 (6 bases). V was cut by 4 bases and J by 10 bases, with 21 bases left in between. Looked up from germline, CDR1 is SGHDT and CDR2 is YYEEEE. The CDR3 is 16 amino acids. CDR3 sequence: CASSLKYRELRSPLHF. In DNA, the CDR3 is TGTGCCAGCAGCCTCAAATACAGGGAATTGCGATCACCCCTCCACTTT.

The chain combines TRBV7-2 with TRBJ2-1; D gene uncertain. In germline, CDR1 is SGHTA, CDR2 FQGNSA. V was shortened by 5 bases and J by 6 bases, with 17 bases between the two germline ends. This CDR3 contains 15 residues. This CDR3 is CASSPDRILGNEQFF. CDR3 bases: TGTGCCAGCAGCCCCGACCGAATTTTGGGCAATGAGCAGTTCTTC.

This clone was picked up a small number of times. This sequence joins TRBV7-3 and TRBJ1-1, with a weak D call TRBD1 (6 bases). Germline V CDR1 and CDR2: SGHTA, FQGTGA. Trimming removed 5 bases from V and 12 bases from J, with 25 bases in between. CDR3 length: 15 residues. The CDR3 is CASSRQSILGAGSFF. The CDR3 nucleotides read TGTGCCAGCAGCCGACAGTCCATATTGGGGGCGGGGTCTTTCTTT.

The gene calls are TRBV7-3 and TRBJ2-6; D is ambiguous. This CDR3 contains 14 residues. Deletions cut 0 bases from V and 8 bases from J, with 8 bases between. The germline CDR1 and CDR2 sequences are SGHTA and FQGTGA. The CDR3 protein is CASSLTGGTNVLTF. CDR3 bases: TGTGCCAGCAGCTTAACAGGTGGTACCAACGTCCTGACTTTC.

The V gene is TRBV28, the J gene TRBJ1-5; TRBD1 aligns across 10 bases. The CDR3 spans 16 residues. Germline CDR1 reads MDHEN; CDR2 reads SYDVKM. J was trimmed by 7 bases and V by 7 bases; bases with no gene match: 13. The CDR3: CASTPGGQGSEQPQHF. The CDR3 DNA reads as TGTGCCAGCACCCCAGGGGGACAGGGGTCGGAGCAGCCCCAGCATTTT.

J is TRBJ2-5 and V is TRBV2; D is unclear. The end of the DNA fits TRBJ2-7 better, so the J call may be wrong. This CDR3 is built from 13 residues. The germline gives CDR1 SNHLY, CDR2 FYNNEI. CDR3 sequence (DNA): TGTGCCAGCACCCACAGCTGGAGCTACGAGCAGTACTTC. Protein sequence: CASTHSWSYEQYF.

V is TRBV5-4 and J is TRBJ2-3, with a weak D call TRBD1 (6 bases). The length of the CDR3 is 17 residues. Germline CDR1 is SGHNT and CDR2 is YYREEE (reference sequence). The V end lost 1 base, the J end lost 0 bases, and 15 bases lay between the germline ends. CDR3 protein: CASSLYYGQPSTDTQYF. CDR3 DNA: TGTGCCAGCAGCTTGTACTACGGACAGCCTAGCACAGATACGCAGTATTTT.